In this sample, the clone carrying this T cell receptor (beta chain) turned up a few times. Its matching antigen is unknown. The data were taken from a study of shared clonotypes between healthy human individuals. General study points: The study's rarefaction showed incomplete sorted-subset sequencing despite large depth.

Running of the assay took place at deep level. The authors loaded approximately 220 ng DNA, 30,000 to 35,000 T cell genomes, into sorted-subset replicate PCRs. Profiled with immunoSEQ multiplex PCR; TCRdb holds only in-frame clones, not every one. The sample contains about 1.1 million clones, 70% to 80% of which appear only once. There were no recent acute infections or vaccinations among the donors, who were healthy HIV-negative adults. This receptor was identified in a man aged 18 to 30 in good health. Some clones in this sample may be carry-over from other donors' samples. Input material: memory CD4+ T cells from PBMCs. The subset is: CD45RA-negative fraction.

The CDR3 DNA reads as TGTGCCAGCTCACCAGCCGGGCTCTATGGCTACACCTTC. The encoded protein is CASSPAGLYGYTF. The chain is built from TRBV18 and TRBJ1-2, with D hard to call. The V and J ends lost 2 bases and 4 bases respectively, with 8 bases between them. Per the germline V gene, CDR1 is KGHSH and CDR2 is LQKENI. The CDR3 covers 13 residues.